This passage covers 14 T cell receptor beta chains from one sample sequenced in a study of blood T cell repertoires in COVID-19. Some clones are missing from TCRdb's copy, which holds only in-frame ones; the method was immunoSEQ multiplex PCR. Of some 90,000 clones listed, almost 90% are singletons. The sequenced material came from peripheral blood. The receptors originated from a woman of 80 years or more with active or convalescent COVID-19.

This clone occurred once. This chain connects TRBV9 to TRBJ1-1, with TRBD1 matching 7 bases. Germline V gives CDR1 SGDLS, CDR2 YYNGEE. The V gene end was trimmed by 0 bases and the J gene end by 2 bases; junction bases not matched to a gene: 4. This CDR3 comprises 15 residues. This chain's CDR3 is CASSVGPGGNTEAFF. CDR3 coding DNA: TGTGCCAGCAGCGTAGGTCCAGGGGGAAACACTGAAGCTTTCTTT.

CDR3 sequence (DNA): TGTGCCTGGAGACCCCCGGACAGTTTGAACACTGAAGCTTTCTTT. Translation: CAWRPPDSLNTEAFF. The rearrangement uses TRBV30 and TRBJ1-1; D is possibly TRBD1 (6 bases). The V end lost 3 bases, the J end lost 0 bases, and 14 bases lay between the germline ends. The V gene's germline CDR1 is GTSNPN and CDR2 SVGIG (reference sequence). The CDR3 length is 15 residues. The complete variable domain, with remaining parts taken from reference TRBV30 and TRBJ1-1, reads SQTIHQWPATLVQPVGSPLSLECTVEGTSNPNLYWYRQAAGRGLQLLFYSVGIGQISSEVPQNLSASRPQDRQFILSSKKLLLSDSGFYLCAWRPPDSLNTEAFFGQGTRLTVV.

The gene calls are TRBV28 and TRBJ2-2; 7 nucleotides line up with TRBD1. Trimming removed 1 base from V and 4 bases from J; junction bases left unmatched: 3. Per the germline V gene, CDR1 is MDHEN and CDR2 is SYDVKM. The CDR3 length is 15 residues. DNA for the CDR3: TGTGCCAGCAGTTTATTGGCAGGGGGCACCGGGGAGCTGTTTTTT. It is translated as CASSLLAGGTGELFF.

The chain couples TRBV4-3 to TRBJ1-1, with D maybe TRBD1 (6 bases). The CDR3 sequence is 15 residues long. CDR1 and CDR2 from the germline V gene are LGHNA and YSLEER. V lost 1 base and J lost 4, with 13 bases in between. As DNA, the CDR3 is TGCGCCAGCAGCCAAGGTGGGAGGGGGGGCACTGAAGCTTTCTTT. Translated: CASSQGGRGGTEAFF.

This chain connects TRBV27 to TRBJ2-7; a possible D gene is TRBD1 (6 bases). The CDR3 totals 15 residues. Trimming removed 5 bases from V and 4 bases from J, with 18 bases in between. Germline V gene sequence: CDR1 MNHEY, CDR2 SMNVEV (reference sequence). The CDR3 nucleotides read TGTGCCAGCAGTCGAGAAAACAGGGTTTGGTACGAGCAGTACTTC. It specifies CASSRENRVWYEQYF.

V and J are TRBV19 and TRBJ2-7; 10 bases are shared with TRBD1. Per the germline V gene, CDR1 is LNHDA and CDR2 is SQIVND (reference sequence). V trimming: 1 base; J trimming: 5 bases; junction bases outside the gene matches: 8. There are 16 residues in the CDR3. The CDR3 loop is CASSIGSTDRGHEQYF. CDR3 in DNA: TGTGCCAGTAGTATAGGGTCGACCGACAGGGGGCACGAGCAGTACTTC.

The rearrangement joins TRBV7-9 to TRBJ2-7, with 8 bases lining up with TRBD2. V was pared by 3 bases and J by 2 bases, with 3 bases of the junction left unmatched. The CDR3 runs to 14 residues. Germline CDR1 is SEHNR and CDR2 is FQNEAQ (reference sequence). CDR3 in amino acids: CASSFSGKPYEQYF. The CDR3 coding sequence is TGTGCCAGCAGCTTTAGCGGGAAGCCCTACGAGCAGTACTTC.

The V and J genes are TRBV11-2 and TRBJ2-3; 8 bases match TRBD1. V was clipped by 1 base and J by 4 bases; unmatched bases: 4. The CDR3 length is 15 residues. The germline gives CDR1 SGHAT, CDR2 FQNNGV. The chain's CDR3 is CASSLGPGGSDTQYF. The CDR3 DNA reads as TGTGCCAGCAGCTTAGGGCCAGGGGGCTCAGATACGCAGTATTTT.

The rearrangement joins TRBV7-2 to TRBJ2-3; TRBD1 is a possible D gene (5 bases). The CDR3 is made up of 18 amino acids. Trimming stripped 2 bases from V and 1 base from J, with 19 bases between. Germline V lookup: CDR1 SGHTA, CDR2 FQGNSA. CDR3 in DNA: TGTGCCAGCAGCTTACAGAGAGCAGGGATCACCCGCACAGATACGCAGTATTTT. Its protein is CASSLQRAGITRTDTQYF.

The chain employs TRBV7-2 and TRBJ2-7, with 12 bases that match TRBD2. The germline V gene encodes CDR1 SGHTA and CDR2 FQGNSA. V dropped 5 bases and J dropped 5; count of bases not matched to a gene: 4. The CDR3 covers 14 residues. The CDR3 DNA is TGTGCCAGCAGCCGGACTAGCGGGATCAACGAGCAGTACTTC. Encoded protein: CASSRTSGINEQYF. Based on the CDR3 plus reference TRBV7-2 and TRBJ2-7, the full variable domain is GAGVSQSPSNKVTEKGKDVELRCDPISGHTALYWYRQSLGQGLEFLIYFQGNSAPDKSGLPSDRFSAERTGGSVSTLTIQRTQQEDSAVYLCASSRTSGINEQYFGPGTRLTVT.

DNA of the CDR3: TGTGCCAGCAGCGACCTCACTAGCGCGTACCAAGAGACCCAGTACTTC. Its protein product is CASSDLTSAYQETQYF. The gene calls are TRBV5-6 and TRBJ2-5, with 7 bases identical to TRBD2. V lost 4 bases to trimming and J lost 0 bases; unmatched junction nucleotides: 9. The CDR3 contains 16 residues. Germline V gives CDR1 SGHDT, CDR2 YYEEEE.

This chain uses TRBV9 with TRBJ1-1; D is unclear. This CDR3 is 16 amino acids long. The germline gives CDR1 SGDLS, CDR2 YYNGEE. The V gene lost 1 base and the J gene lost 1 base, with 14 bases spanning the gap. The CDR3, as DNA: TGTGCCAGCAGCGTAAGGGAGTCTATTACGAACACTGAAGCTTTCTTT. Encoded protein: CASSVRESITNTEAFF.

The rearrangement joins TRBV29-1 to TRBJ1-2; the D is unclear. Germline CDR1 reads SQVTM; CDR2 reads ANQGSEA. The CDR3 runs to 13 residues. Trimming cost V 6 bases and J 1 base, with 12 bases left between them. The CDR3 DNA reads as TGCAGCGTCTCCCCCCGGGGTAACTATGGCTACACCTTC. This gives the protein CSVSPRGNYGYTF.

This chain links TRBV6-1 with TRBJ1-6, with a tentative D call TRBD1 (5 bases). This CDR3 comprises 15 residues. Germline loops: CDR1 MNHNS, CDR2 SASEGT. V lost 1 base to trimming and J lost 7 bases, with 11 bases between them. The CDR3 nucleotides read TGTGCCAGCAGTGAAGTTACAGGAATCAATTCACCCCTCCACTTT. This codes for CASSEVTGINSPLHF.